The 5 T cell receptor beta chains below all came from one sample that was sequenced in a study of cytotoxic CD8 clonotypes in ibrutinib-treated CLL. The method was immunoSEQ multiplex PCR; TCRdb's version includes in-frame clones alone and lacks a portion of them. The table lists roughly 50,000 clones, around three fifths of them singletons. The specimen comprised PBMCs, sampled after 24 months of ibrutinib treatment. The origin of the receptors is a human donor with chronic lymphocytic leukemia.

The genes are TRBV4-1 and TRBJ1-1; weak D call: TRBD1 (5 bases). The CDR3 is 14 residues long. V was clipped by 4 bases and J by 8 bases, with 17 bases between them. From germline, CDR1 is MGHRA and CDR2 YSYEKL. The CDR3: CASSPTDTGAEAFF. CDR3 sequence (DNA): TGCGCCAGCAGCCCAACCGACACCGGGGCCGAAGCTTTCTTT.

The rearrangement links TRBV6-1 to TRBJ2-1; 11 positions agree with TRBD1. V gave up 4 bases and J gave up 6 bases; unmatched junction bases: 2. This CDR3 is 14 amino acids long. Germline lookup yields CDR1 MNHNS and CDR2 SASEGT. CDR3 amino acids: CASSVGQGGNEQFF. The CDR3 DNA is TGTGCCAGCAGTGTGGGACAGGGGGGCAATGAGCAGTTCTTC.

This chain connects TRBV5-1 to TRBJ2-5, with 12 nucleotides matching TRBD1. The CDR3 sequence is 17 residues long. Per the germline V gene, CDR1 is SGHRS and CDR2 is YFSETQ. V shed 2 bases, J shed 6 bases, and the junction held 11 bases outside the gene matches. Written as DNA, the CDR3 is TGCGCCAGCAGCTTCGGGACAGGGGGCCCCTTGGGGAAGACCCAGTACTTC. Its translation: CASSFGTGGPLGKTQYF.

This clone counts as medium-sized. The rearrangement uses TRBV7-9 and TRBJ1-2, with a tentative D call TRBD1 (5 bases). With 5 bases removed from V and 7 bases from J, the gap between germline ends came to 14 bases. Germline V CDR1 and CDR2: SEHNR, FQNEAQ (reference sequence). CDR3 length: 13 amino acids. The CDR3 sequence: CASSPPWGGGYTF. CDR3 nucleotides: TGTGCCAGCAGCCCGCCATGGGGGGGTGGCTACACCTTC.

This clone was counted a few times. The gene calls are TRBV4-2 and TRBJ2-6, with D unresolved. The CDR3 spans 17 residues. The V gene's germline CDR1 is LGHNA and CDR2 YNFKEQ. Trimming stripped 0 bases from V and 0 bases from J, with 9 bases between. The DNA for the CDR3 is TGTGCCAGCAGCCAAGATCCAGAGCACTCTGGGGCCAACGTCCTGACTTTC. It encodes CASSQDPEHSGANVLTF.